The rows below give T cell receptor beta chains drawn from one sample of a study of T-cell reconstitution after alpha-beta-depleted transplantation in children. One entry per CDR3 protein, called by TCRdb with MiXCR from the PCR reads. The sample includes some 240,000 distinct CDR3 sequences, 9.7% seen only once; the top ten take approximately 5%. The specimen was PBMCs from the stem cell graft donor, collected from the stem cell graft. These TCRs come from a human donor who donated a stem cell graft to a child with SCID. CDR3s include the opening cysteine and the closing phenylalanine or tryptophan. D genes are given only for firm matches. Rows give clone size only sometimes, using once, few, many, or a class for an expanded clone.

D	size	V	J	DNA	CDR3
.	many	TRBV19	TRBJ2-1	TGTGCCAGTAGTACTTCACCTCAGGCGGGTGAGCAGTTCTTC	CASSTSPQAGEQFF
.	many	TRBV5-8	TRBJ2-5	TGTGCCAGCAGCCAGGGGCGGAGTTCAGAGACCCAGTACTTC	CASSQGRSSETQYF
.	many	TRBV15	TRBJ1-5	TGTGCCACCAGAGGTGAACAGGGTGGGAGCAATCAGCCCCAGCATTTT	CATRGEQGGSNQPQHF
.	.	TRBV11-2	TRBJ1-2	TGTGCCAGCAGCTTAGAACAGAACTATGGCGACACCTTC	CASSLEQNYGDTF
.	.	TRBV20-1	TRBJ1-5	TGCAGTGCCGCTTCAGGGGCGGATCAGCCCCAGCATTTT	CSAASGADQPQHF
.	.	TRBV5-6	TRBJ2-3	TGTGCCAGCGCGAGCAGCCCTAGCACAGATACGCAGTATTTT	CASASSPSTDTQYF
.	.	TRBV30	TRBJ1-2	TGTGCCTGGAGTCGAAAAGGGAACTATGGCTACACCTTC	CAWSRKGNYGYTF
.	many	TRBV10-3	TRBJ1-1	TGTGCCATCAGTAAATGGGACAAAACTTATATGAACACTGAAGCTTTCTTT	CAISKWDKTYMNTEAFF
.	many	TRBV5-1	TRBJ1-1	TGCGCCAGCAGCTTGTTTGGCAGAGAGAACACTGAAGCTTTCTTT	CASSLFGRENTEAFF
.	many	TRBV7-2	TRBJ2-1	TGTGCCAGCAGCTTCTCCCGGGGGGCCGGAAATGAGCAGTTCTTC	CASSFSRGAGNEQFF
.	many	TRBV18	TRBJ2-7	TGTGCCAGCTCACCTGGGGGGAGCCTCGAGCAGTACTTC	CASSPGGSLEQYF
.	many	TRBV5-1	TRBJ2-1	TGCGCCAGCACTCTGGGGGGCAATGAGCAGTTCTTC	CASTLGGNEQFF
.	many	TRBV4-1	TRBJ1-1	TGCGCCAGCAGCCAATCTTCAGGAATGAACACTGAAGCTTTCTTT	CASSQSSGMNTEAFF
TRBD1	many	TRBV5-1	TRBJ2-1	TGCGCCAGCAGCCCTCAGACAGGGGTTTTCTCCTACAATGAGCAGTTCTTC	CASSPQTGVFSYNEQFF
.	many	TRBV7-2	TRBJ2-5	TGTGCCAGCAGCCCCCAAGGGGCCCAAGAGACCCAGTACTTC	CASSPQGAQETQYF
.	many	TRBV4-1	TRBJ2-5	TGCGCCAGCAGCCTCTCGACATTCGGCAGTCAAGAGACCCAGTACTTC	CASSLSTFGSQETQYF
TRBD1	few	TRBV5-6	TRBJ1-1	TGTGCCAGCAGCACTGCAGGGGGCGGGGGAAGCACTGAAGCTTTCTTT	CASSTAGGGGSTEAFF
.	many	TRBV5-1	TRBJ1-1	TGCGCCAGCAGCTCCGTTCAAGGTCTGAACACTGAAGCTTTCTTT	CASSSVQGLNTEAFF
.	many	TRBV20-1	TRBJ1-5	TGCAGTGGACAGGAAAGCAATCAGCCCCAGCATTTT	CSGQESNQPQHF
TRBD1	many	TRBV7-9	TRBJ1-1	TGTGCCAGCAGCAACCGGGACAGGGATCGCACTGAAGCTTTCTTT	CASSNRDRDRTEAFF
TRBD2	many	TRBV5-1	TRBJ2-3	TGCGCCAGCAGCTTGGAGCGGGAAGATACGCAGTATTTT	CASSLEREDTQYF
.	many	TRBV5-6	TRBJ2-5	TGTGCCAGCAGCTTAGGACTAACTAGGGAGACCCAGTACTTC	CASSLGLTRETQYF
.	many	TRBV20-1	TRBJ2-1	TGCAGTGCTAGTAGACTTGCGGTGGGGGGGCTCTCCTACAATGAGCAGTTCTTC	CSASRLAVGGLSYNEQFF
TRBD2	many	TRBV4-2	TRBJ2-1	TGTGCCAGCAGCCCCGGACTAGCGGGGGGCCCAAGCTCCTACAATGAGCAGTTCTTC	CASSPGLAGGPSSYNEQFF
TRBD1	many	TRBV27	TRBJ1-2	TGTGCCAGCAGTTCCACAGGACAGGGATGGTATGGCTACACCTTC	CASSSTGQGWYGYTF
.	many	TRBV5-1	TRBJ1-2	TGCGCCAGCAGCTTGGTTGGGGAGACGCCCGCTGGCTACACCTTC	CASSLVGETPAGYTF
TRBD2	.	TRBV2	TRBJ2-1	TGTGCCAGCCGGACTAGCGGGCCTTCCTACAATGAGCAGTTCTTC	CASRTSGPSYNEQFF
.	few	TRBV5-1	TRBJ1-5	TGCGCCAGCAGCCCGGAGGGTAGGAATCAGCCCCAGCATTTT	CASSPEGRNQPQHF
TRBD1	many	TRBV7-9	TRBJ1-2	TGTGCCAGCAGCTACCGGGACAGGGCGGATCTATATGGCTACACCTTC	CASSYRDRADLYGYTF
.	many	TRBV29-1	TRBJ1-2	TGCAGCGTTGATACAGGGCGGGCTGGCTATGGCTACACCTTC	CSVDTGRAGYGYTF
.	many	TRBV30	TRBJ2-4	TGTGCCTGGACCCCGGGACTTCTGGAGGTCATTCAGTACTTC	CAWTPGLLEVIQYF
.	many	TRBV7-2	TRBJ2-7	TGTGCCAGCAGCTCGCAGGTTAGGGACGAGCAGTACTTC	CASSSQVRDEQYF
TRBD1	few	TRBV7-9	TRBJ1-4	TGTGCCAGCAGCTTGTCGGGACAGGGGACTGAAAAACTGTTTTTT	CASSLSGQGTEKLFF
TRBD1	many	TRBV20-1	TRBJ1-1	TGCAGTGCTAGCGGACAGGTAGCGAGGAGCGACACTGAAGCTTTCTTT	CSASGQVARSDTEAFF